The present T cell receptor (beta chain) was sequenced within a study of blood T cell repertoires in COVID-19. The assay was immunoSEQ multiplex PCR, and TCRdb's table has in-frame clones only and misses some. This sample yields 130,000 to 150,000 clones, of which 65% to 90% are seen a single time; 9.5% to 13% belongs to the top ten. The source material was peripheral blood. This receptor was taken from a man in his 60s with active or convalescent COVID-19.

The CDR3 nucleotides read TGTGCCAGCAGTTTGACAATTAACACTGAAGCTTTCTTT. Its translation: CASSLTINTEAFF. This sequence joins TRBV6-2 or TRBV6-3 and TRBJ1-1, with D uncertain. Germline V CDR1 and CDR2: MNHEY, SVGEGT. The CDR3 contains 13 residues. Trimming cost V 4 bases and J 2 bases, with 8 bases left between them.